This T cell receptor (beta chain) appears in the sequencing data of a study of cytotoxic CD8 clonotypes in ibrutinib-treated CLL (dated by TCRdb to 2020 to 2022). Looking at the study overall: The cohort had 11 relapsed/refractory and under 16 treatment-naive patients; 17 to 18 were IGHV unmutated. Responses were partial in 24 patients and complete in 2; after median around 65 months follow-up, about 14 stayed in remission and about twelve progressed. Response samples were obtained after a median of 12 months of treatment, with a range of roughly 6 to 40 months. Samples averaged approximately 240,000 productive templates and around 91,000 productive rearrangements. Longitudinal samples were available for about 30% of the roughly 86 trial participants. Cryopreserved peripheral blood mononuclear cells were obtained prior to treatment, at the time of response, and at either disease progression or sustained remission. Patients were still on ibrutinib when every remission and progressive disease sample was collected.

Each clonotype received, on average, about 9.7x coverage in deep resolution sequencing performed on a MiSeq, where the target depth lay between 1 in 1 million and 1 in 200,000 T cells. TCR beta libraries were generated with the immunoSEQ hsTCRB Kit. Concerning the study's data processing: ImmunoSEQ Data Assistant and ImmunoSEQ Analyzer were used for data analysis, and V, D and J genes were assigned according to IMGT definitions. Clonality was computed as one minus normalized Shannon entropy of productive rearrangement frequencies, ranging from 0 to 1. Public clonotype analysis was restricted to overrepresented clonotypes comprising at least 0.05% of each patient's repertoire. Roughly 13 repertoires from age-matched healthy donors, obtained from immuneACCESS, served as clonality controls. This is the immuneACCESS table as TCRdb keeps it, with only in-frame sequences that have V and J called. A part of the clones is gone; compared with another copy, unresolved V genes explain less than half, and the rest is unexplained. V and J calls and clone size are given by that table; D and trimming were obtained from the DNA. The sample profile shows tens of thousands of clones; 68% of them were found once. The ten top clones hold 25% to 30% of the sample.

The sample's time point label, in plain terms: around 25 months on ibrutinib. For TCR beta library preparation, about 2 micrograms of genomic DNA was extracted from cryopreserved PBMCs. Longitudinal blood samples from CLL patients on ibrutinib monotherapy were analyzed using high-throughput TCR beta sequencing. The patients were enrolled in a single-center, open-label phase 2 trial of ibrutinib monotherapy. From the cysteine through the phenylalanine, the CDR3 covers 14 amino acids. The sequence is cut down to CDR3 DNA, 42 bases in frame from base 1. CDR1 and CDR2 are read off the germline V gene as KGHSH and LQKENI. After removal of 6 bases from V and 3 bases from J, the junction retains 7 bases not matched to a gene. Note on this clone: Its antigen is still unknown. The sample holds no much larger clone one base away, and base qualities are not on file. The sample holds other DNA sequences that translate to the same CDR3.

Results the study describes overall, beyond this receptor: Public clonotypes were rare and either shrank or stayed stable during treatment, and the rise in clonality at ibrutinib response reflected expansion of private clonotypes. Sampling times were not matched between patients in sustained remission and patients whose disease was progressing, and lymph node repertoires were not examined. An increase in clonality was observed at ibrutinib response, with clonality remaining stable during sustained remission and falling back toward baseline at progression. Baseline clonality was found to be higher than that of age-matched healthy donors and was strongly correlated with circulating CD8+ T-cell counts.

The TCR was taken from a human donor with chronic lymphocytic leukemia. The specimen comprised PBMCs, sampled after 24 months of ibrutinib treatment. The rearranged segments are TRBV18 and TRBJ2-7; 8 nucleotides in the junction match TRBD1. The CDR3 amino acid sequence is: CASSPGQDFYEQYF. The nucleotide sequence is TGTGCCAGCTCTCCGGGACAGGATTTCTACGAGCAGTACTTC.